Listed below are T cell receptor beta chains from one sample, sequenced in a study of cytomegalovirus exposure and HLA in healthy donors. Here immunoSEQ multiplex PCR was the method, and the copy in TCRdb shows in-frame clones only, minus some. The sample has over 80,000 clones; roughly four fifths are singletons. The sample comprised PBMCs. The source is a man in his forties in good health and CMV-seropositive. Both conserved end residues are part of each CDR3. D genes are given only for firm matches. Size tells how often a clone was seen (once, few, many) or the class of an expanded clone, and some rows leave it out.

v_call	d_call	clone_size	j_call	cdr3_aa	cdr3_nt
TRBV7-3	TRBD2	NA	TRBJ2-5	CASSSGLAGGQETQYF	TGTGCCAGCAGCTCGGGACTAGCGGGGGGGCAAGAGACCCAGTACTTC
TRBV11-2	TRBD1	NA	TRBJ1-4	CASSPWDSPFGKLFF	TGTGCCAGCAGCCCTTGGGACAGCCCCTTTGGAAAACTGTTTTTT
TRBV27	NA	NA	TRBJ1-5	CASQGSGNRPQHF	TGTGCCAGTCAGGGGTCGGGGAATCGGCCCCAGCATTTT
TRBV10-3	TRBD1	NA	TRBJ2-3	CAISESRQGITDTQYF	TGTGCCATCAGTGAGTCGAGACAGGGGATCACAGATACGCAGTATTTT
TRBV13	TRBD1	once	TRBJ1-1	CASSFWTGGTEAFF	TGTGCCAGCAGCTTCTGGACAGGGGGCACTGAAGCTTTCTTT
TRBV28	NA	NA	TRBJ1-5	CASSLNWERYQPQHF	TGTGCCAGCAGTTTAAACTGGGAGCGGTATCAGCCCCAGCATTTT
TRBV5-4	NA	NA	TRBJ1-1	CASNPGKRAAEAFF	TGTGCCAGCAACCCTGGAAAGAGGGCGGCTGAAGCTTTCTTT
TRBV9	NA	NA	TRBJ1-1	CASSAHSGGTEAFF	TGTGCCAGCAGCGCTCATTCCGGGGGTACTGAAGCTTTCTTT
TRBV29-1	TRBD1	NA	TRBJ1-1	CSVDRGDTEAFF	TGCAGCGTTGACAGGGGGGATACTGAAGCTTTCTTT
TRBV5-1	TRBD1	NA	TRBJ2-7	CASSPGQGNEQYF	TGCGCCAGCAGCCCCGGACAGGGAAACGAGCAGTACTTC
TRBV2	TRBD1	NA	TRBJ2-5	CASRGTVKETQYF	TGTGCCAGCAGGGGGACAGTAAAAGAGACCCAGTACTTC
TRBV4-1	TRBD1	NA	TRBJ1-5	CASSHSAGDSFYQPQHF	TGCGCCAGCAGCCATTCTGCAGGGGACAGCTTCTATCAGCCCCAGCATTTT
TRBV7-6	NA	NA	TRBJ1-1	CASSFGTGMNTEAFF	TGTGCCAGCAGCTTCGGAACGGGTATGAACACTGAAGCTTTCTTT
TRBV28	NA	NA	TRBJ2-7	CASRLSSSYEQYF	TGTGCCAGCAGACTAAGTAGCTCCTACGAGCAGTACTTC
TRBV7-9	NA	NA	TRBJ1-2	CSSGRYGYTF	TGTTCCAGCGGCCGCTATGGCTACACCTTC
TRBV7-2	NA	NA	TRBJ2-7	CASSSQGGGYEQYF	TGTGCCAGCAGTTCTCAGGGGGGTGGCTACGAGCAGTACTTC
TRBV5-4	TRBD1	NA	TRBJ1-6	CASSAGQTMNSPLHF	TGTGCCAGCAGCGCGGGACAGACAATGAATTCACCCCTCCACTTT
TRBV5-4	NA	NA	TRBJ1-6	CASSLGGIETYNSPLHF	TGTGCCAGCAGCTTGGGAGGCATAGAGACCTATAATTCACCCCTCCACTTT
TRBV15	TRBD1	NA	TRBJ1-2	CATSSPLRDRVNYGYTF	TGTGCCACCAGCAGTCCTTTACGGGACAGGGTTAACTATGGCTACACCTTC
TRBV27	NA	NA	TRBJ1-4	CASSLRARGQSTNEKLFF	TGTGCCAGCAGTTTGAGGGCCAGGGGTCAATCAACTAATGAAAAACTGTTTTTT
TRBV18	TRBD1	NA	TRBJ2-1	CASSSFSGTGNYNEQFF	TGTGCCAGCTCATCTTTCTCCGGGACAGGGAACTACAATGAGCAGTTCTTC
TRBV30	NA	NA	TRBJ1-1	CAWIRVNTEAFF	TGTGCCTGGATCCGAGTGAACACTGAAGCTTTCTTT
TRBV10-2	NA	once	TRBJ2-7	CASSDYTGSYEQYF	TGCGCCAGCAGTGATTATACGGGCTCCTACGAGCAGTACTTC
TRBV2	TRBD1	few	TRBJ1-2	CASSDLGQTYGYTF	TGTGCCAGCAGTGACCTGGGACAGACCTATGGCTACACCTTC
TRBV2	TRBD1	once	TRBJ2-7	CASSGLRDRSYEQYF	TGTGCCAGCAGCGGACTAAGGGACAGGTCCTACGAGCAGTACTTC
TRBV7-2	NA	few	TRBJ2-3	CASSPYGGTQYF	TGTGCCAGCAGCCCTTACGGGGGTACGCAGTATTTT
TRBV7-2	NA	NA	TRBJ2-7	CASSPGGSSYEQYF	TGTGCCAGCAGCCCTGGGGGGAGTTCCTACGAGCAGTACTTC
TRBV18	TRBD1	NA	TRBJ1-1	CASSAVGQGNEAFF	TGTGCCAGCTCAGCCGTCGGACAGGGCAATGAAGCTTTCTTT
TRBV19	NA	NA	TRBJ2-7	CASSMGASEQYF	TGTGCCAGTAGTATGGGGGCTAGCGAGCAGTACTTC
TRBV4-1	TRBD2	NA	TRBJ2-2	CASSQEGLAGGYKGELFF	TGCGCCAGCAGCCAAGAGGGACTAGCGGGAGGGTACAAGGGGGAGCTGTTTTTT
TRBV19	TRBD1	NA	TRBJ2-7	CASRGTGAPYEQYF	TGTGCCAGTAGGGGGACAGGGGCCCCCTACGAGCAGTACTTC
TRBV7-2	TRBD1	few	TRBJ1-6	CASSLGTTGVGSPLHF	TGTGCCAGCAGCTTGGGGACGACAGGGGTAGGTTCACCCCTCCACTTT
TRBV5-1	TRBD2	NA	TRBJ2-3	CASSSIAGGPVYTQYF	TGCGCCAGCAGCTCCATAGCGGGAGGGCCGGTATATACGCAGTATTTT
TRBV27	NA	NA	TRBJ1-5	CASSPGGLTGQPQHF	TGTGCCAGCAGCCCCGGGGGACTGACTGGGCAGCCCCAGCATTTT
TRBV18	TRBD1	NA	TRBJ2-1	CASSLGQGEQFF	TGTGCCAGCTCACTGGGACAGGGGGAACAGTTCTTC
TRBV6-5	NA	NA	TRBJ1-2	CASSDSYGAPQGYTF	TGTGCCAGCAGTGACTCCTATGGGGCCCCTCAGGGCTACACCTTC
TRBV5-1	TRBD1	NA	TRBJ1-4	CASRPDRDEKLFF	TGCGCCAGCAGACCAGACAGGGATGAAAAACTGTTTTTT
TRBV29-1	TRBD1	NA	TRBJ2-1	CSVRGTGGVLEFF	TGCAGCGTCCGCGGGACAGGGGGCGTTTTGGAGTTCTTC
TRBV21-1	NA	NA	TRBJ2-7	CASSKKSLAGTSSGWYEQYF	TGTGCCAGCAGCAAAAAATCGCTCGCTGGGACTAGCTCGGGTTGGTACGAGCAGTACTTC
TRBV7-7	NA	NA	TRBJ1-1	CASSSGGEAFF	TGTGCCAGCAGCTCCGGAGGGGAAGCTTTCTTT
TRBV14	TRBD2	NA	TRBJ2-2	CASSQDTRLAGEPGELFF	TGTGCCAGCAGCCAAGACACAAGACTAGCGGGAGAGCCCGGGGAGCTGTTTTTT
TRBV6-1	TRBD2	NA	TRBJ2-3	CASSARGLAGGGDTQYF	TGTGCCAGCAGTGCAAGGGGACTAGCGGGAGGAGGGGATACGCAGTATTTT
TRBV19	NA	NA	TRBJ1-1	CASGETGLSDTEAFF	TGTGCCAGTGGGGAGACAGGATTATCGGACACTGAAGCTTTCTTT
TRBV7-2	TRBD2	NA	TRBJ2-1	CASSLVPGLANNEQFF	TGTGCCAGCAGCTTAGTCCCCGGACTAGCGAACAATGAGCAGTTCTTC
TRBV19	TRBD1	NA	TRBJ1-1	CASSRGATGDGSTEAFF	TGTGCCAGTAGTAGGGGAGCCACAGGGGACGGTTCTACTGAAGCTTTCTTT
TRBV10-1	NA	NA	TRBJ1-5	CASILFSYRVGEPSNQPQHF	TGCGCCAGCATTCTGTTCTCTTACAGGGTTGGGGAACCTAGCAATCAGCCCCAGCATTTT
TRBV28	NA	NA	TRBJ1-2	CASSYSGYGYTF	TGTGCCAGCAGTTACAGCGGCTATGGCTACACCTTC
TRBV7-6	NA	NA	TRBJ2-1	CASSTGLSSYNEQFF	TGTGCCAGCAGCACAGGGCTGAGCTCCTACAATGAGCAGTTCTTC
TRBV6-5	NA	few	TRBJ1-5	CASKEGPSFNQPQHF	TGTGCCAGCAAGGAGGGCCCTTCGTTCAATCAGCCCCAGCATTTT
TRBV28	TRBD1	NA	TRBJ1-2	CASSFQGTGEIYGYTF	TGTGCCAGCAGTTTTCAGGGGACAGGGGAGATCTATGGCTACACCTTC
TRBV4-1	NA	NA	TRBJ2-1	CASSQVSGVSYNEQFF	TGCGCCAGCAGCCAAGTATCGGGAGTGTCCTACAATGAGCAGTTCTTC
TRBV19	NA	NA	TRBJ1-5	CASSIGTRGNQPQHF	TGTGCCAGTAGTATAGGAACCAGGGGCAATCAGCCCCAGCATTTT
TRBV28	TRBD1	NA	TRBJ1-1	CASSFATGSMNTEAFF	TGTGCCAGCAGTTTTGCGACAGGGAGCATGAACACTGAAGCTTTCTTT
TRBV27	NA	NA	TRBJ1-1	CASRRQVNTEAFF	TGTGCCAGCAGACGACAGGTAAACACTGAAGCTTTCTTT